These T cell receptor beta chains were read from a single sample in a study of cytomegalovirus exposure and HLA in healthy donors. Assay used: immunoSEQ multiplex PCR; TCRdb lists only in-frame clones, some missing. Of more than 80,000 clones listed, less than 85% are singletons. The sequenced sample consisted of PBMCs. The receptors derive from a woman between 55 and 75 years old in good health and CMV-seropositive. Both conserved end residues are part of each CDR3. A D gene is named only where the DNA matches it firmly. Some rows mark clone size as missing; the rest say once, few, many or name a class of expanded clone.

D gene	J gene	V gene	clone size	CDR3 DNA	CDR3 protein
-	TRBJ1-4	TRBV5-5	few	TGTGCCAGCAGCTTCCGGGACAATAATGAAAAACTGTTTTTT	CASSFRDNNEKLFF
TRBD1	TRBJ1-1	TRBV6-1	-	TGTGCCAGCAGTGGGACAGGGGCGAACACTGAAGCTTTCTTT	CASSGTGANTEAFF
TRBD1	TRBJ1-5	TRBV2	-	TGTGCCAGCACCTTGGGACAGTTCAATCAGCCCCAGCATTTT	CASTLGQFNQPQHF
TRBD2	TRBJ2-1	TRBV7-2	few	TGTGCCAGCAGCTTAGCTAGTAGCGGGTTTTACAATGAGCAGTTCTTC	CASSLASSGFYNEQFF
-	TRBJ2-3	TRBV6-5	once	TGTGCCAGCAGTTACTCGTCGACAGGCACAGATACGCAGTATTTT	CASSYSSTGTDTQYF
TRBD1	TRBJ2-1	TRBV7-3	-	TGTGCCAGCAGCTTCGAGGGACAGACCTACAATGAGCAGTTCTTC	CASSFEGQTYNEQFF
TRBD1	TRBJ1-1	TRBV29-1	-	TGCAGCGTTGTCCCTAGGTGGACAGGCTACGGGGCCACTGAAGCTTTCTTT	CSVVPRWTGYGATEAFF
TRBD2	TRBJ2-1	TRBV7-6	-	TGTGCCAGCAGCCGTTTTGTACTAGCGGAAGAATACAATGAGCAGTTCTTC	CASSRFVLAEEYNEQFF
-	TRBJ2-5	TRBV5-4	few	TGTGCCAGCAGCTGGGCCCCGCAAGAGACCCAGTACTTC	CASSWAPQETQYF
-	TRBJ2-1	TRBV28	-	TGTGCCAGCACCACGCGGTTCCCTTACAATGAGCAGTTCTTC	CASTTRFPYNEQFF
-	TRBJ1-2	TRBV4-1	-	TGCGCCAGCAGCCCTAGAGGTGCGGGAAGCAGGGGCTACACCTTC	CASSPRGAGSRGYTF
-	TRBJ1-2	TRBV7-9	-	TGTTCCAGCAGCTTGGGGCCCGGGAACTATGGCTACACCTTC	CSSSLGPGNYGYTF
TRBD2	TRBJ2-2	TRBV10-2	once	TGCGCCAGCAGTGAAGGAGGGAGGGCCGGGGAGCTGTTTTTT	CASSEGGRAGELFF
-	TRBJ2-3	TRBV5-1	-	TGCGCCAGCAGCTTCGGGACAAACACAGATACGCAGTATTTT	CASSFGTNTDTQYF
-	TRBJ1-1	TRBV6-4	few	TGTGCCAGCAGTTATGGGAGCGGAACTGAAGCTTTCTTT	CASSYGSGTEAFF
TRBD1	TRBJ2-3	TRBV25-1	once	TGTGCCAGCACCAAGGACAGGGGGTCGGACTGCGATACGCAGTATTTT	CASTKDRGSDCDTQYF
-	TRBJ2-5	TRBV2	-	TGTGCCAGCAGTGTCGAAGCGACCCAAGAGACCCAGTACTTC	CASSVEATQETQYF
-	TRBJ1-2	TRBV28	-	TGTGCCAGCAGTTTGGGAGCGGGGGGCTATGGCTACACCTTC	CASSLGAGGYGYTF
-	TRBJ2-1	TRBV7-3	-	TGTGCCAGCAGCTTAACAAAAACCGTTCCTAGTGAGCAGTTCTTC	CASSLTKTVPSEQFF
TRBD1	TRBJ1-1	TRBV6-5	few	TGTGCCAGCAGTTACTCAGGGGGCTTTAGTGAAGCTTTCTTT	CASSYSGGFSEAFF
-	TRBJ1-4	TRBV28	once	TGTGCCAGCAGTACAGGACAGAGGGGAGAAAAACTGTTTTTT	CASSTGQRGEKLFF
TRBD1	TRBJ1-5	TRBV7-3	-	TGTGCCAGCAGCTTAGGGGCCAGGGGGTCAGGACAGCCCCAGCATTTT	CASSLGARGSGQPQHF
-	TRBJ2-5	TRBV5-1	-	TGCGCCAGCAGCTTTGGGCAGGTCCAAGAGACCCAGTACTTC	CASSFGQVQETQYF
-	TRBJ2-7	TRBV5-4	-	TGTGCCAGCAGCTTGGAAGGGGTGTCGTTCTACGAGCAGTACTTC	CASSLEGVSFYEQYF
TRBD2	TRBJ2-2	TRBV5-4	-	TGTGCCAGCAGTATACGGCGGGAGTTGGGGACCGGGGAGCTGTTTTTT	CASSIRRELGTGELFF
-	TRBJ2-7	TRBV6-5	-	TGTGCCAGCAGTTACTCGACAGCCGCTTCCTACGAGCAGTACTTC	CASSYSTAASYEQYF
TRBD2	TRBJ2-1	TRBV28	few	TGTGCCAGCAGTTTAGGTCGGGGGGAGTTCTTC	CASSLGRGEFF
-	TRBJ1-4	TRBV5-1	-	TGCGCCAGCAGCTTGTCAGGAGGCGAAAAACTGTTTTTT	CASSLSGGEKLFF
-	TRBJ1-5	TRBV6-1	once	TGTGCCAGCAGTGAAGCCGGGAATCCGGGTCAGCCCCAGCATTTT	CASSEAGNPGQPQHF
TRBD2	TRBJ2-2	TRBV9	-	TGTGCCAGCAGCAAAAGTGGGGAGCGGGGCACCGGGGAGCTGTTTTTT	CASSKSGERGTGELFF
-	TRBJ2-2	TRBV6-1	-	TGTGCCAGCAGTACATTAATGGCCGGGGAGCTGTTTTTT	CASSTLMAGELFF
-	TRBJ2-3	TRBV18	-	TGTGCCAGCTCACCACTTGGCCAGGGAGATACGCAGTATTTT	CASSPLGQGDTQYF
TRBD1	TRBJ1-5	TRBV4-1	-	TGCGCCAGCAGCCCACGGACAGGGGGAGGCAATCAGCCCCAGCATTTT	CASSPRTGGGNQPQHF
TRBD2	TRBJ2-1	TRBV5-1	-	TGCGCCAGCAGCGAAGGGACTAGCGGGAGAAGCTACAATGAGCAGTTCTTC	CASSEGTSGRSYNEQFF
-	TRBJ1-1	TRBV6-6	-	TGTGCCAGCAAAGGGACTTCCCCGGACACTGAAGCTTTCTTT	CASKGTSPDTEAFF
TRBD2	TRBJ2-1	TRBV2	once	TGTGCCAGCAGTCGAAGCGGGAGTGGCTACAATGAGCAGTTCTTC	CASSRSGSGYNEQFF
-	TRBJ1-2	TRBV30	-	TGTGCCTGGAGTCGGGGGGCGGGTGGCTACACCTTC	CAWSRGAGGYTF
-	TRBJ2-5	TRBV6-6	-	TGTGCCAGCAGTTTGGGGGGGCGCGAATGGGAGACCCAGTACTTC	CASSLGGREWETQYF
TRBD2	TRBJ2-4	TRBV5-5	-	TGTGCCAGCAGCTCCCCGTCGGGGGGGGGACAGTACTTC	CASSSPSGGGQYF
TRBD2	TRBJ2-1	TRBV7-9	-	TGTGCCAGCAGCTTAGGAAGCGGGAGCCGCTCCAATGAGCAGTTCTTC	CASSLGSGSRSNEQFF
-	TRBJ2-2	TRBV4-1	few	TGCGCCAGCAGCCAAGGACAGAACACCGGGGAGCTGTTTTTT	CASSQGQNTGELFF
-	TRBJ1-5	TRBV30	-	TGTGCCTGGCTCGGGGAAGGGCATCAGCCCCAGCATTTT	CAWLGEGHQPQHF
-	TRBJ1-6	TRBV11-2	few	TGTGCCAGCAGCCCCGTCCTGGGAGGGGAGGCCCTCCACTTT	CASSPVLGGEALHF
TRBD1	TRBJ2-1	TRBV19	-	TGTGCCAGTAGTATAGTGGGGACAGGGGTGAATGAGCAGTTCTTC	CASSIVGTGVNEQFF
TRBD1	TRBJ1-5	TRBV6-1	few	TGTGCCAGCAGTCGCCGACAGGGAAGCAATCAGCCCCAGCATTTT	CASSRRQGSNQPQHF
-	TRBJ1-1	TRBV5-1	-	TGCGCCAGCAGCAATCAGGGGCCCGATCGAGGTGAAGCTTTCTTT	CASSNQGPDRGEAFF
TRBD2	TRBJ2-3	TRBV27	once	TGTGCCAGCAGACGGACTAGCAGCACAGATACGCAGTATTTT	CASRRTSSTDTQYF
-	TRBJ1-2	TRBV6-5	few	TGTGCCAGCAGTATCCAGGGCCGTAAAGGTGGCTACACCTTC	CASSIQGRKGGYTF
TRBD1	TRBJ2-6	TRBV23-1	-	TGCGCCAGCACCACGGCCGGGACAGGGGAGACTGGGGCCAACGTCCTGACTTTC	CASTTAGTGETGANVLTF
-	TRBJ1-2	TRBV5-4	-	TGTGCCAGCAGCTTTCCGGGGGTTTACTATGGCTACACCTTC	CASSFPGVYYGYTF
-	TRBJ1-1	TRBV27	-	TGTGCCAGCAACTACGTAAAAATGAACACTGGAGCTTTCTTT	CASNYVKMNTGAFF
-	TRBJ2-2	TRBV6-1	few	TGTGCCAGCAGTGTCCGGACATCGAACACCGGGGAGCTGTTTTTT	CASSVRTSNTGELFF
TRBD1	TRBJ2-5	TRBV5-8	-	TGTGCCAGCAGAGGACAGGGGCTCGAGACCCAGTACTTC	CASRGQGLETQYF
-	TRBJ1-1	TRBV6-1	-	TGTGCCAGCAGCCCTCTAACAGGGATGAACACTGAAGCTTTCTTT	CASSPLTGMNTEAFF
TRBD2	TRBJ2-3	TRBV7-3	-	TGTGCCAGCAGCTTAATGAGCGGGAGGGACACAGATACGCAGTATTTT	CASSLMSGRDTDTQYF